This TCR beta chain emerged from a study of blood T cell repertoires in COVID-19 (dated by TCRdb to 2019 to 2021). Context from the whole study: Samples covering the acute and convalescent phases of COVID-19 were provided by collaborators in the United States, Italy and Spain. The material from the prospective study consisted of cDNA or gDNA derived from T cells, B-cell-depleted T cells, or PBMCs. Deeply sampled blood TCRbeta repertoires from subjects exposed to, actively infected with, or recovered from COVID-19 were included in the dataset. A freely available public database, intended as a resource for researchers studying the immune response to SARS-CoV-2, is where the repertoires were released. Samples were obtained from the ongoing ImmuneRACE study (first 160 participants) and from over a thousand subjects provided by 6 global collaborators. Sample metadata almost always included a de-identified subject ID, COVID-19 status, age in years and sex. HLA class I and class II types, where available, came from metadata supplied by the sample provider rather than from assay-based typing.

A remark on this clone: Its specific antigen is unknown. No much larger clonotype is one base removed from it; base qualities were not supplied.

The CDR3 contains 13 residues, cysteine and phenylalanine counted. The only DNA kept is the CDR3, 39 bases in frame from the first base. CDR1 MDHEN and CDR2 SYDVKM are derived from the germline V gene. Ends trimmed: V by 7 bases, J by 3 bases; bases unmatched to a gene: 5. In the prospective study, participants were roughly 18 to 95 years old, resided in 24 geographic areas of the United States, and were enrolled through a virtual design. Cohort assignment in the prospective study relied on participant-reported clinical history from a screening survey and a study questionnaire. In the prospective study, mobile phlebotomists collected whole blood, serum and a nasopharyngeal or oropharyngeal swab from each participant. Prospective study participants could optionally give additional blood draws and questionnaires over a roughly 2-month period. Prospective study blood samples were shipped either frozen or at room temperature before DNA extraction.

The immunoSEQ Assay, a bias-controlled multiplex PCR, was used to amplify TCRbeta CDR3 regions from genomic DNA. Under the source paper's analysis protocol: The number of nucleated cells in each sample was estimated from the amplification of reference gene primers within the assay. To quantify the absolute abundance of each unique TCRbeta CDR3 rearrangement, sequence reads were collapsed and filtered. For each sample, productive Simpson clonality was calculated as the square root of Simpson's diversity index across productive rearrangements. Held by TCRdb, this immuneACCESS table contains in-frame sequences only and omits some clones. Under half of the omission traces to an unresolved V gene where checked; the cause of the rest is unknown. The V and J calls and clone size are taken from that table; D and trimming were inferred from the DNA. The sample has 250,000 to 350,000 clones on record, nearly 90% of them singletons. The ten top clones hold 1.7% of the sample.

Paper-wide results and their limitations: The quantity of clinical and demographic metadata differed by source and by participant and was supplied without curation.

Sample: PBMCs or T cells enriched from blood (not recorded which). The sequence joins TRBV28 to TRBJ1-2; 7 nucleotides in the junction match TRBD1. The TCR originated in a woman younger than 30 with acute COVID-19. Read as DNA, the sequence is TGTGCCAGCACTATAACAGGGGACTATGGCTACACCTTC. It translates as CASTITGDYGYTF.